This T cell receptor (beta chain) was recorded in a study of radiation and T cells in renal cell carcinoma. Study-wide points: In blood, top tumor clones expanded by 2 weeks, shrinking by 4.

The assay was immunoSEQ multiplex PCR, and TCRdb's table has in-frame clones only and misses some. The table shows 130,000 to 150,000 clones, with approximately 86% occurring only once. This CDR3 region has 14 residues. Trimming removed 4 bases from V and 2 bases from J; junction bases left unmatched: 7. The germline V gene encodes CDR1 SQVTM and CDR2 ANQGSEA. Worth noting for this clone: The antigen is unknown.

Described time point: blood 4 weeks post-SBRT, at nephrectomy. Treatment reported: 15 Gy SBRT to primary tumor, nephrectomy 4 weeks later. Nephrectomy followed 15 Gy stereotactic body radiation by 4 weeks. Radiation-treated patients gave blood at baseline, week 2 and week 4. This clonotype was obtained from a woman between 45 and 65 years old with renal cell carcinoma. Sequenced here: blood, sampled from a patient whose treatment included radiotherapy and nephrectomy. The chain is built from TRBV29-1 and TRBJ2-5; the match to TRBD1 covers 7 bases. CDR3 residues: CSVAGQAGQETQYF. The CDR3 DNA is TGCAGCGTTGCTGGACAGGCCGGGCAAGAGACCCAGTACTTC.